This TCR beta chain was identified in a study of blood T cell repertoires in COVID-19. Study details: Sources were T cells, B-cell-depleted T cells, or PBMCs; the material itself was cDNA or gDNA.

Sequencing used immunoSEQ multiplex PCR; TCRdb keeps in-frame clones, though not all of them. Found here are 120,000 or so clones, 84% of them singletons; the top ten hold around 13%. Germline lookup yields CDR1 SGDLS and CDR2 YYNGEE. This CDR3 is built from 16 residues. V shed 4 bases and J 3 bases; nucleotides not matched to a gene: 13. This TCR was sampled from a woman aged 25 to 39 who had recovered from COVID-19. The sequencing sample was made of peripheral blood. The rearrangement joins TRBV9 to TRBJ2-7; TRBD1 aligns across 7 bases. Written as DNA, the CDR3 is TGTGCCAGCAGCACGCGGCCCGGGACAGTGATCTACGAGCAGTACTTC. This gives the protein CASSTRPGTVIYEQYF.